Each of the 13 T cell receptor beta chains below was sequenced from the same sample in a study of blood T cell repertoires in COVID-19. The data were produced by immunoSEQ multiplex PCR, yet TCRdb's version contains in-frame clones alone and is incomplete. The data hold tens of thousands of clones, with around nine tenths observed a single time. Sequencing input: peripheral blood. These receptors all stem from a human donor in a cohort sampled during active COVID-19.

The J gene is TRBJ2-5, the V gene TRBV6-5, with D maybe TRBD1 (5 bases). V was pared by 9 bases and J by 4 bases, with 12 bases between. Looked up from germline, CDR1 is MNHEY and CDR2 is SVGAGI. CDR3 length: 12 amino acids. CDR3 nucleotides: TGTGCCAGTCGAGCAGGGCCAGAGACCCAGTACTTC. It translates to CASRAGPETQYF.

The chain combines TRBV11-1 with TRBJ2-4; D is ambiguous. Trimming pared 2 bases from V and 0 bases from J, leaving 11 bases between. Germline CDR1 SGHAT, CDR2 FQDESV (reference sequence). The CDR3 consists of 16 residues. The DNA for the CDR3 is TGTGCCAGCAGCTTAAGCTCGGTCCTAGCCAAAAACATTCAGTACTTC. Amino acid sequence: CASSLSSVLAKNIQYF.

The chain has TRBV2 and TRBJ1-3; perhaps TRBD1 as D (6 bases). The CDR3 has 18 residues. The V gene's germline CDR1 is SNHLY and CDR2 FYNNEI. V was cut by 3 bases and J by 0 bases, with 18 bases left in between. Here the CDR3 DNA reads TGTGCCAGCAGTGACGGCTTACAGGGCTGGAACTCTGGAAACACCATATATTTT. Translated, it gives CASSDGLQGWNSGNTIYF.

The rearrangement links TRBV7-8 to TRBJ1-3; the D gene is possibly TRBD1 (6 bases). Germline V gene data show CDR1 as SGHVS and CDR2 as FQNEAQ. The CDR3 is made up of 14 amino acids. Trimming left V 5 bases short and J 4 bases short, with 12 bases between. CDR3 bases: TGTGCCAGCAGCACCCCCGGGACAGGAAACACCATATATTTT. It is translated as CASSTPGTGNTIYF.

The rearrangement uses TRBV7-2 and TRBJ1-1; 8 nucleotides match TRBD1. The CDR3 covers 14 residues. Germline V lookup: CDR1 SGHTA, CDR2 FQGNSA. V shed 5 bases and J 2 bases; nucleotides not matched to a gene: 4. CDR3 DNA sequence: TGTGCCAGCAGCGCAACAGGGGGTAACACTGAAGCTTTCTTT. Protein product: CASSATGGNTEAFF.

The chain combines TRBV27 with TRBJ1-1, with 8 nucleotides matching TRBD1. This CDR3 is 13 amino acids long. Germline V gives CDR1 MNHEY, CDR2 SMNVEV (reference sequence). Trimming took 3 bases from V and 4 from J; bases not matched to a gene: 1. Here the CDR3 reads CASSLGQATEAFF. The CDR3 bases are TGTGCCAGCAGTTTGGGACAGGCCACTGAAGCTTTCTTT.

The V gene is TRBV7-9, the J gene TRBJ1-1, with 7 bases lining up with TRBD1. V trimming: 5 bases; J trimming: 7 bases; junction bases outside the gene matches: 13. In germline, CDR1 is SEHNR, CDR2 FQNEAQ (reference sequence). CDR3 length: 15 amino acids. CDR3 sequence (DNA): TGTGCCAGCAGCCCCCCGGGACAGATTTATATTGAAGCTTTCTTT. It encodes CASSPPGQIYIEAFF. Based on the CDR3 plus reference TRBV7-9 and TRBJ1-1, the full variable domain is DTGVSQNPRHKITKRGQNVTFRCDPISEHNRLYWYRQTLGQGPEFLTYFQNEAQLEKSRLLSDRFSAERPKGSFSTLEIQRTEQGDSAMYLCASSPPGQIYIEAFFGQGTRLTVV.

The V and J genes are TRBV3-1 (or the pseudogene TRBV3-2) and TRBJ2-1, with 11 bases matching TRBD2. Germline V gene sequence: CDR1 LGHDT, CDR2 YNNKEL (reference sequence). This CDR3 region has 15 residues. After removal of 3 bases from V and 7 bases from J, the junction contained 5 bases not matched to a gene. The CDR3 coding sequence is TGTGCCAGCAGCCAGACCGGGACTAGCGGAAATGAGCAGTTCTTC. Its protein product is CASSQTGTSGNEQFF.

V gene TRBV5-1 combines with J gene TRBJ2-5; 10 bases agree with TRBD2. Per germline, CDR1 SGHRS and CDR2 YFSETQ. The CDR3 length is 14 residues. V was pared by 5 bases and J by 2 bases, with 3 bases of the junction left unmatched. The CDR3, as DNA: TGCGCCAGCAGACTAGCGGGGTTTCAAGAGACCCAGTACTTC. This codes for CASRLAGFQETQYF. Based on the CDR3 plus reference TRBV5-1 and TRBJ2-5, the full variable domain is KAGVTQTPRYLIKTRGQQVTLSCSPISGHRSVSWYQQTPGQGLQFLFEYFSETQRNKGNFPGRFSGRQFSNSRSEMNVSTLELGDSALYLCASRLAGFQETQYFGPGTRLLVL.

The V gene is TRBV30, the J gene TRBJ2-7, with 11 bases identical to TRBD1. V shed 3 bases and J 1 base; nucleotides not matched to a gene: 2. The CDR3 spans 14 residues. In germline, CDR1 is GTSNPN, CDR2 SVGIG (reference sequence). The CDR3 loop is CAWRGTGGSYEQYF. DNA of the CDR3: TGTGCCTGGAGGGGGACAGGGGGATCCTACGAGCAGTACTTC.

This chain links TRBV2 with TRBJ2-1, with TRBD2 matching over 10 bases. The trim removed 6 bases at V and 7 bases at J, leaving 9 bases unmatched. The CDR3 sequence is 15 residues long. The germline V gene has CDR1 SNHLY and CDR2 FYNNEI. CDR3 protein: CASSLGASGRNEQFF. CDR3 coding DNA: TGTGCCAGCAGCCTAGGGGCTAGCGGGAGAAATGAGCAGTTCTTC.

The chain employs TRBV3-1 (or the pseudogene TRBV3-2) and TRBJ2-3; weak D call: TRBD1 (6 bases). Germline assignment: CDR1 LGHDT and CDR2 YNNKEL (reference sequence). The CDR3 totals 16 residues. Trimming cost V 1 base and J 0 bases, with 11 bases left between them. The DNA for the CDR3 is TGTGCCAGCAGCCAAGGACAGGAAACGAGCACAGATACGCAGTATTTT. Its translation is CASSQGQETSTDTQYF.

The CDR3: CASSPGWRRDTQYF. The DNA for the CDR3 is TGTGCCAGCAGCCCCGGATGGAGAAGGGATACGCAGTATTTT. V usage is TRBV7-2 and J usage is TRBJ2-3, with D uncertain. Trimming took off 5 bases at V and 6 bases at J, with 15 bases between the two ends. Germline lookup yields CDR1 SGHTA and CDR2 FQGNSA. The CDR3 has 14 residues.